The 9 T cell receptor beta chains below all came from one sample that was sequenced in a study of blood T cells in healthy people across ages. A sample-barcoded 5' primer and a J-beta primer mix were used in a second PCR of roughly 7 to 11 cycles. Each CDR3 protein gets one entry after TCRdb re-called the 5' RACE reads with MiXCR. The sample lists 1.8 million or so distinct CDR3 sequences, approximately 39% occurring once. Sequencing was carried out using blood. All receptors come from a human donor in good health.

V gene TRBV29-1 combines with J gene TRBJ2-1; D is ambiguous. Trimming pared 3 bases from V and 8 bases from J, leaving 20 bases between. The CDR3 consists of 15 residues. CDR1 is SQVTM, CDR2 ANQGSEA, per germline. CDR3 coding DNA: TGCAGCGTTGATGGTACAGAGGAGTACACCGATGAGCAGTTCTTC. It is translated as CSVDGTEEYTDEQFF.

V gene TRBV6-1 combines with J gene TRBJ2-2; 9 nucleotides agree with TRBD1. Germline-derived CDR1 and CDR2 are MNHNS and SASEGT. V lost 6 bases and J lost 2; bases outside the gene matches: 7. The CDR3 covers 16 residues. The CDR3 DNA reads TGTGCCAGCAGGGAACAGGGGGCGCTTAACACCGGGGAGCTGTTTTTT. This codes for CASREQGALNTGELFF.

This clonotype was seen at least ten times. This chain's CDR3 is CASSRDLTSGEYF. The CDR3 nucleotides are TGTGCCAGCAGCCGCGACCTTACTAGCGGGGAGTACTTC. The chain links TRBV9 to TRBJ2-5; 10 bases align to TRBD2. J lost 12 bases, V lost 4 bases, and 9 bases had no gene match. Germline CDR1 SGDLS, CDR2 YYNGEE. The CDR3 has 13 residues. Looking up the rest from reference TRBV9 and TRBJ2-5 gives the full variable domain: DSGVTQTPKHLITATGQRVTLRCSPRSGDLSVYWYQQSLDQGLQFLIQYYNGEERAKGNILERFSAQQFPDLHSELNLSSLELGDSALYFCASSRDLTSGEYFGPGTRLLVL.

The genes are TRBV12-3 or TRBV12-4 and TRBJ2-5, with no clear D. CDR3 size: 14 residues. V lost 3 bases to trimming and J lost 2 bases, with 10 bases between them. The CDR3 is CASSFMGGQETQYF. CDR3 nucleotides: TGTGCCAGCAGTTTTATGGGTGGGCAAGAGACCCAGTACTTC.

In regard to this clonotype: A read error may produce the germline difference seen at one junction end. The V gene is TRBV12-3 or TRBV12-4, the J gene TRBJ2-3; a weak D match, TRBD2 (6 bases). The CDR3 is 14 residues long. The CDR3 protein is CASSLAGHTGTQYF. The CDR3 DNA is TGTGCCAGCAGTTTGGCGGGGCACACAGGTACGCAGTATTTT.

The genes are TRBV9 and TRBJ2-3, with 9 bases aligning to TRBD1. Trimming at V came to 0 bases and at J to 2 bases, leaving 4 bases not matched to a gene. CDR3 length: 16 amino acids. Germline V lookup: CDR1 SGDLS, CDR2 YYNGEE. The CDR3 bases are TGTGCCAGCAGCGTAGACTGGGACAGGGACACAGATACGCAGTATTTT. It codes for CASSVDWDRDTDTQYF.

V gene TRBV5-1 combines with J gene TRBJ2-3; 9 bases agree with TRBD1. The CDR3 loop spans 16 amino acids. J lost 4 bases, V lost 0 bases, and 6 bases had no gene match. The germline gives CDR1 SGHRS, CDR2 YFSETQ. CDR3 bases: TGCGCCAGCAGCTTGGGGGAACAGGGGGCCTCAGATACGCAGTATTTT. The encoded protein is CASSLGEQGASDTQYF.

V and J are TRBV20-1 and TRBJ1-2; D not certain. From germline, CDR1 is DFQATT and CDR2 SNEGSKA (reference sequence). The CDR3 consists of 12 residues. V gave up 4 bases and J gave up 1 base, with 7 bases separating them. CDR3 loop: CSATENNYGYTF. CDR3 nucleotide sequence: TGCAGTGCTACCGAAAATAACTATGGCTACACCTTC.

This clonotype was found a few times. The V call is TRBV20-1, the J call TRBJ2-3, with TRBD2 identical over 10 bases. The CDR3 is 19 residues long. Germline CDR1 DFQATT, CDR2 SNEGSKA (reference sequence). The V gene end was trimmed by 1 base and the J gene end by 4 bases; junction bases not matched to a gene: 17. The DNA of the CDR3 is TGCAGTGCTAGAGGGACTGACTTTACTAGCGGGGTAGTTGCAGATACGCAGTATTTT. It codes for CSARGTDFTSGVVADTQYF.